One T cell receptor beta chain is described in this entry. The antigen is not known. The sample belongs to a study of T cell clonotyping in hematopoietic cell transplantation. Study observations and caveats: CD4 and CD8 repertoire contributions could not be separated without sorting. Higher Inverse Simpson Index values in graft donor and pretransplant recipient predicted broader posttransplant TCR diversity.

CDR1 SGHDT and CDR2 YYEEEE come from the germline V gene. The CDR3 runs to 15 residues. V lost 3 bases and J lost 3, with 15 bases in between. Repertoires were generated with immunoSEQ multiplex PCR, while TCRdb's copy carries only in-frame clones and drops some. The sample includes some 16,000 clones, 92% seen only once; the top ten take 5% to 6%. The rearrangement joins TRBV5-6 to TRBJ1-2; a possible D gene is TRBD1 (5 bases). The sequenced sample consisted of peripheral blood mononuclear cells. This receptor was obtained from a man aged 35 to 55 in good health. Some clones in this sample may be carry-over from other donors' samples. The CDR3 loop reads CASSSKGRVDYGYTF. CDR3 nucleotide sequence: TGTGCCAGCAGCTCCAAGGGCAGGGTCGACTATGGCTACACCTTC.